The 9 T cell receptor beta chains below all came from one sample that was sequenced in a study of shared clonotypes between healthy human individuals. Sequenced by immunoSEQ multiplex PCR; TCRdb stores in-frame clones only, minus some. Here the sample spans approximately 2.5 million clones, more than 90% being singletons. What was sequenced was naive CD4+ T cells sorted from blood. As for subset: CD45RA+ positively selected. The receptors come from a man aged 18 to 30 in good health.

The J gene is TRBJ2-1, the V gene TRBV27, with 11 positions matching TRBD2. CDR1 is MNHEY, CDR2 SMNVEV, per germline (reference sequence). The CDR3 totals 19 residues. V lost 0 bases and J lost 0; bases outside the gene matches: 7. CDR3 sequence reads: CASSLSTFLAGGSYNEQFF. The CDR3 DNA is TGTGCCAGCAGTTTATCGACCTTCCTAGCGGGGGGCTCCTACAATGAGCAGTTCTTC.

This rearrangement joins TRBV7-8 to TRBJ2-1; maybe TRBD2 (6 bases). Trimming removed 1 base from V and 9 bases from J, with 16 bases in between. CDR1 SGHVS and CDR2 FQNEAQ come from the germline V gene. This CDR3 has 15 residues. CDR3 protein: CASSLVVPGSGEQFF. CDR3 nucleotide sequence: TGTGCCAGCAGCTTAGTGGTACCCGGGAGCGGTGAGCAGTTCTTC.

This sequence joins TRBV5-1 and TRBJ1-1; TRBD1 matches 7 bases. The germline gives CDR1 SGHRS, CDR2 YFSETQ. J lost 1 base, V lost 4 bases, and 4 bases had no gene match. There are 14 residues in the CDR3. Here the CDR3 reads CASSPSGGNTEAFF. The CDR3 DNA follows: TGCGCCAGCAGCCCCTCAGGGGGGAACACTGAAGCTTTCTTT.

As regards this clone: The sample has other DNA sequences that encode this CDR3 too. The rearrangement uses TRBV5-1 and TRBJ2-5, with 10 bases lining up with TRBD1. The CDR3 extends over 14 amino acids. The ends lost 4 bases at V and 2 bases at J; junction bases unmatched: 2. Germline assignment: CDR1 SGHRS and CDR2 YFSETQ. The CDR3 coding sequence is TGCGCCAGCAGCAGGGACAGGGGACAAGAGACCCAGTACTTC. Its translation: CASSRDRGQETQYF.

The V gene is TRBV4-3, the J gene TRBJ2-1, with TRBD2 matching 14 bases. Trimming removed 0 bases from V and 8 bases from J; junction bases left unmatched: 3. The CDR3 consists of 16 residues. The V gene's germline CDR1 is LGHNA and CDR2 YSLEER. In DNA, the CDR3 is TGCGCCAGCAGCCAAGATGGGGGACTAGCGGGGGATGAGCAGTTCTTC. This codes for CASSQDGGLAGDEQFF.

The chain combines TRBV5-4 with TRBJ2-1; 13 nucleotides agree with TRBD2. The CDR3 consists of 15 residues. Germline V gives CDR1 SGHNT, CDR2 YYREEE (reference sequence). V gave up 7 bases and J gave up 10 bases; unmatched junction bases: 11. In DNA, the CDR3 is TGTGCCAGCGGCAATGGACTAGCGGGAGTGCGAGAGCAGTTCTTC. Its translation is CASGNGLAGVREQFF.

This clone occurred once. The chain joins TRBV6-6 to TRBJ1-2; 7 bases agree with TRBD1. V shed 4 bases, J shed 8 bases, and the junction held 7 bases outside the gene matches. CDR3 length: 13 amino acids. Germline CDR1 is MNHNY and CDR2 is SVGAGI (reference sequence). Here the CDR3 reads CASSLEGARGYTF. CDR3 bases: TGTGCCAGCAGTTTGGAGGGGGCGAGGGGCTACACCTTC.

The chain has TRBV5-1 and TRBJ1-2; D gene uncertain. The CDR3 loop spans 14 amino acids. Germline V gives CDR1 SGHRS, CDR2 YFSETQ. V was trimmed by 0 bases and J by 6 bases, leaving 12 bases between them. The CDR3, as DNA: TGCGCCAGCAGCTTGGGGTACAGTACCGATGGCTACACCTTC. Translating it yields CASSLGYSTDGYTF.

The chain uses TRBV5-1 and TRBJ2-2, with no clear D. Trimming stripped 5 bases from V and 7 bases from J, with 12 bases between. CDR1 is SGHRS, CDR2 YFSETQ, per germline. This CDR3 comprises 13 residues. For the CDR3, the DNA is TGCGCCAGCAGATTTCGGACGGGCGGGGAGCTGTTTTTT. It encodes CASRFRTGGELFF.